The 18 T cell receptor beta chains listed next were all sequenced from one sample in a study of blood T cell repertoires in COVID-19. Profiling relied on immunoSEQ multiplex PCR, and the TCRdb table lists in-frame clones only, not all of them. The profile shows about 670,000 clones, 85% to 90% of them singletons. Specimen: peripheral blood. These receptors originate from a woman between 18 and 29 years old with acute or convalescent COVID-19.

This clone was seen a few times. The chain is built from TRBV24-1 and TRBJ2-1; possibly TRBD2 for D (6 bases). Germline CDR1 and CDR2: KGHDR and SFDVKD. The CDR3 is made up of 12 amino acids. The V end lost 6 bases, the J end lost 7 bases, and 9 bases lay between the germline ends. CDR3 sequence (DNA): TGTGCCACCAGTATTCGGGGGAATGAGCAGTTCTTC. Translation gives CATSIRGNEQFF.

V and J are TRBV15 and TRBJ2-5; 8 bases match TRBD2. This CDR3 spans 17 amino acids. J lost 3 bases, V lost 0 bases, and 9 bases had no gene match. Germline CDR1 is LNHNV and CDR2 is YYDKDF (reference sequence). The CDR3 sequence: CATSRDDTGGIEETQYF. CDR3 DNA sequence: TGTGCCACCAGCAGAGATGACACGGGGGGGATAGAAGAGACCCAGTACTTC.

This rearrangement joins TRBV5-1 to TRBJ2-3; D unresolved. This CDR3 spans 13 amino acids. Per germline, CDR1 SGHRS and CDR2 YFSETQ. V was clipped by 0 bases and J by 0 bases, with 2 bases between them. CDR3 sequence: CASSLVSTDTQYF. DNA for the CDR3: TGCGCCAGCAGCTTGGTAAGCACAGATACGCAGTATTTT.

The chain links TRBV27 to TRBJ1-1; D possibly corresponds to TRBD1 (5 bases). Germline CDR1 is MNHEY and CDR2 is SMNVEV (reference sequence). The ends were cut back, 8 bases at V and 0 bases at J, with 16 bases in the middle. The CDR3 length is 15 residues. The CDR3 is CASSLAGGLNTEAFF. As DNA, the CDR3 is TGTGCCAGCTCCCTAGCGGGGGGACTGAACACTGAAGCTTTCTTT.

The chain carries TRBV11-3 and TRBJ1-1, with D possibly matching TRBD1 (5 bases). The germline V gene encodes CDR1 SGHNT and CDR2 YENEEA. V shed 4 bases and J shed 0 bases, with 18 bases lying between them. This CDR3 is built from 17 residues. CDR3 amino acids: CASSSRTLDNLNTEAFF. The CDR3, as DNA: TGTGCCAGCAGCTCTCGAACCCTGGACAATCTGAACACTGAAGCTTTCTTT.

V and J are TRBV15 and TRBJ1-1; 8 nucleotides match TRBD1. CDR3 length: 15 amino acids. The junction had 11 bases not matched to a gene; V was cut back by 6 bases and J by 5 bases. Germline CDR1 is LNHNV and CDR2 is YYDKDF (reference sequence). The chain's CDR3 is CATRHSDRVGTEAFF. The CDR3 DNA sequence: TGTGCCACCAGACACTCGGACAGGGTCGGGACTGAAGCTTTCTTT.

This clone was found once. V usage is TRBV6-5 and J usage is TRBJ2-3; tentative D call: TRBD2 (6 bases). Germline CDR1 and CDR2: MNHEY and SVGAGI. CDR3 length: 15 residues. V lost 10 bases to trimming and J lost 2 bases, with 19 bases between them. The CDR3 region is CATYWRAGNTDTQYF. The CDR3 nucleotides are TGTGCCACTTACTGGAGGGCCGGGAACACAGATACGCAGTATTTT.

The chain uses TRBV5-1 and TRBJ1-3; 7 nucleotides line up with TRBD1. Germline lookup yields CDR1 SGHRS and CDR2 YFSETQ. The length of the CDR3 is 15 residues. V trimming: 6 bases; J trimming: 3 bases; junction bases outside the gene matches: 9. The CDR3: CASKEEGAIGNTIYF. The CDR3 region has the DNA TGCGCCAGCAAGGAGGAGGGGGCTATTGGAAACACCATATATTTT.

This clone was counted ten times or more. The chain links TRBV24-1 to TRBJ1-2, with 8 positions matching TRBD1. The CDR3 length is 16 residues. V was clipped by 0 bases and J by 0 bases; unmatched bases: 2. From germline, CDR1 is KGHDR and CDR2 SFDVKD. In DNA, the CDR3 is TGTGCCACCAGTGATTTGCAGGGGGCGCCTAACTATGGCTACACCTTC. Protein sequence: CATSDLQGAPNYGYTF.

The rearrangement links TRBV24-1 to TRBJ1-5; 11 nucleotides align to TRBD1. Germline CDR1 KGHDR, CDR2 SFDVKD. The CDR3 length is 17 residues. V shed 9 bases, J shed 0 bases, and the junction held 9 bases outside the gene matches. This CDR3 is CATSRDRGDNSNQPQHF. DNA of the CDR3: TGTGCCACCTCACGGGACAGGGGGGACAATAGCAATCAGCCCCAGCATTTT.

The chain is built from TRBV5-4 and TRBJ1-6, with a tentative D call TRBD1 (6 bases). V was clipped by 4 bases and J by 4 bases, with 15 bases between them. Germline CDR1 reads SGHNT; CDR2 reads YYREEE (reference sequence). This CDR3 has 16 residues. CDR3 sequence reads: CASSLSTGRYNSPLHF. CDR3 in DNA: TGTGCCAGCAGCCTGAGTACAGGGAGATATAATTCACCCCTCCACTTT.

V and J are TRBV30 and TRBJ2-7; D is possibly TRBD1 (6 bases). Per the germline V gene, CDR1 is GTSNPN and CDR2 is SVGIG (reference sequence). V lost 4 bases, J lost 4 bases, and 8 bases lay in between. The CDR3 runs to 11 residues. DNA for the CDR3: TGTGCCTGGAAGACAGGATACGAGCAGTACTTC. Protein: CAWKTGYEQYF.

This clone appeared a single time. This sequence joins TRBV5-6 and TRBJ1-5; D is perhaps TRBD1 (6 bases). CDR1 is SGHDT and CDR2 is YYEEEE in the germline V gene. The CDR3 spans 16 residues. V gave up 0 bases and J gave up 4 bases, with 14 bases separating them. The CDR3 region is CASSLATDRFNQPQHF. The CDR3 region has the DNA TGTGCCAGCAGCTTGGCGACAGACAGGTTTAATCAGCCCCAGCATTTT.

The V and J genes are TRBV27 and TRBJ1-6; D not resolved. The CDR3 totals 14 residues. Trimming left V 3 bases short and J 5 bases short, with 8 bases between. Germline CDR1 and CDR2: MNHEY and SMNVEV (reference sequence). The CDR3 protein is CASSFRSDNSPLHF. Here the CDR3 DNA reads TGTGCCAGCAGTTTTCGTAGTGATAATTCACCCCTCCACTTT.

The count of this clone is one. This sequence joins TRBV27 and TRBJ2-2, with TRBD2 matching over 8 bases. The CDR3 covers 15 residues. Germline-derived CDR1 and CDR2 are MNHEY and SMNVEV (reference sequence). J was trimmed by 7 bases and V by 2 bases; bases with no gene match: 6. The CDR3 loop reads CASSLGGGTFGELFF. The CDR3 DNA reads as TGTGCCAGCAGTTTAGGCGGGGGGACTTTCGGGGAGCTGTTTTTT.

The chain is built from TRBV5-5 and TRBJ2-3; the D gene is possibly TRBD1 (6 bases). CDR3 length: 13 residues. V shed 9 bases and J shed 4 bases, with 15 bases lying between them. Germline V gene lookup returns CDR1 SGHKS and CDR2 YYEKEE (reference sequence). The CDR3 spells CAILRGFADTQYF. As DNA, the CDR3 is TGTGCCATCCTCAGGGGATTCGCAGATACGCAGTATTTT.

The genes are TRBV5-4 and TRBJ2-3, with D perhaps TRBD2 (6 bases). Trimming removed 1 base at V and 1 base at J, with 10 bases between. The germline CDR1 and CDR2 sequences are SGHNT and YYREEE (reference sequence). The CDR3 loop spans 15 amino acids. The CDR3 protein is CASSLYRRGTDTQYF. CDR3 nucleotide sequence: TGTGCCAGCAGCTTGTACCGGAGGGGCACAGATACGCAGTATTTT.

V usage is TRBV12-3 or TRBV12-4 and J usage is TRBJ1-2, with D tentatively TRBD1 (6 bases). V was trimmed by 1 base and J by 7 bases, leaving 10 bases between them. The CDR3 contains 13 residues. The CDR3 region has the DNA TGTGCCAGCAGTTTAGTGGGGGCGGGTGGCTACACCTTC. Protein product: CASSLVGAGGYTF.